Detailed here is one T cell receptor beta chain. With 2 bases removed from V and 4 bases from J, the gap between germline ends came to 13 bases. CDR1 is MNHEY, CDR2 SVGAGI, per germline. This CDR3 region has 15 residues. TCRdb reprocessed the RACE reads via MiXCR and lists one record per CDR3 protein. The sample yields around 340,000 distinct CDR3 sequences, under 9% seen once. The data derive from a study of human T cells and chemical hapten exposure. Documented time point: patch test 1, 2 weeks after DPC sensitization. Indicated treatment: therapeutic diphenylcyclopropenone sensitization with weekly scalp DPC. The authors' total RNA extraction used unfractionated whole blood.

The chain has TRBV6-5 and TRBJ2-3, with D maybe TRBD2 (6 bases). This clonotype was sampled from a woman in her late teens or twenties with alopecia areata. Some clones in this sample may be carry-over from other donors' samples. The source material was whole blood, sampled in connection with sensitization to the hapten diphenylcyclopropenone (DPC). CDR3 coding DNA: TGTGCCAGCAGTTACCGACTTGGGGGGTCAGATACGCAGTATTTT. Translation gives CASSYRLGGSDTQYF.